Below are 7 T cell receptor beta chains sequenced from a single sample in a study of T cell repertoires in cytomegalovirus infection. No antigen is known for these receptors. MiXCR was run by TCRdb on the reads, yielding one entry per CDR3 protein. The sample holds 600,000 to 700,000 distinct CDR3 sequences, around 31% seen once. Sequenced material: cultured PBMCs, taken from culture after CMV antigen stimulation. The receptor source for this set is a human donor in good health (CMV status not recorded). Some clones in this sample may be carry-over from other donors' samples.

This clonotype was seen only a few times. The rearrangement links TRBV6-1 to TRBJ2-4; D not certain. Trimming cost V 8 bases and J 9 bases, with 8 bases left between them. This CDR3 spans 10 amino acids. Germline V gene lookup returns CDR1 MNHNS and CDR2 SASEGT. CDR3 sequence reads: CASGSIIQYF. CDR3 in DNA: TGTGCCAGCGGTTCTATCATTCAGTACTTC.

This clonotype was detected many times. The V gene is TRBV7-9, the J gene TRBJ1-5, with TRBD1 identical over 7 bases. The CDR3 has 14 residues. Trimming removed 4 bases from V and 1 base from J; junction bases left unmatched: 1. Germline CDR1 is SEHNR and CDR2 is FQNEAQ (reference sequence). The CDR3 coding sequence is TGTGCCAGCAGCTCACAGGGGAGCAATCAGCCCCAGCATTTT. This translates into CASSSQGSNQPQHF.

This clonotype was counted only a few times. The J gene is TRBJ1-2, the V gene TRBV7-6; no definite D call. V gave up 2 bases and J gave up 3 bases, with 13 bases separating them. From germline, CDR1 is SGHVS and CDR2 FNYEAQ. This CDR3 spans 15 amino acids. DNA of the CDR3: TGTGCCAGCAGCTTAATATTAGGTGGGGACTATGGCTACACCTTC. Translating gives CASSLILGGDYGYTF. The full variable domain, its missing parts supplied by reference TRBV7-6 and TRBJ1-2, is GAGVSQSPRYKVTKRGQDVALRCDPISGHVSLYWYRQALGQGPEFLTYFNYEAQQDKSGLPNDRFSAERPEGSISTLTIQRTEQRDSAMYRCASSLILGGDYGYTFGSGTRLTVV.

The rearrangement uses TRBV19 and TRBJ1-5; D possibly corresponds to TRBD1 (5 bases). Germline CDR1 is LNHDA and CDR2 is SQIVND (reference sequence). CDR3 length: 13 amino acids. V lost 7 bases to trimming and J lost 5 bases, with 12 bases between them. CDR3 residues: CASMGDNHQPQHF. CDR3 sequence (DNA): TGTGCCAGTATGGGGGATAACCATCAGCCCCAGCATTTT. Full variable domain (outside the CDR3, taken from reference TRBV19 and TRBJ1-5): DGGITQSPKYLFRKEGQNVTLSCEQNLNHDAMYWYRQDPGQGLRLIYYSQIVNDFQKGDIAEGYSVSREKKESFPLTVTSAQKNPTAFYLCASMGDNHQPQHFGDGTRLSIL.

This clonotype was counted between two and nine times. The chain uses TRBV6-2 or TRBV6-3 and TRBJ2-2, with D possibly TRBD2 on 7 matching bases. The CDR3 is 17 amino acids. Germline lookup yields CDR1 MNHEY and CDR2 SVGEGT. The germline V and J ends were trimmed by 0 bases and 6 bases, with 17 bases remaining between them. Here the CDR3 DNA reads TGTGCCAGCAGTTACTCGAGGCGTACAGGGAGGGCCGGGGAGCTGTTTTTT. Amino acids: CASSYSRRTGRAGELFF.

The chain couples TRBV28 to TRBJ2-5; D unclear. V was clipped by 9 bases and J by 5 bases, with 16 bases between them. CDR1 MDHEN and CDR2 SYDVKM come from the germline V gene. The CDR3 is made up of 13 amino acids. CDR3 nucleotide sequence: TGTGCCAGTCGGGCGGCAGGCTCGGAGACCCAGTACTTC. Its translation: CASRAAGSETQYF.

This clonotype was detected once. The genes are TRBV5-4 and TRBJ2-3; 8 positions agree with TRBD1. CDR3 length: 17 amino acids. Trimming cost V 4 bases and J 1 base; bases outside gene matches: 11. CDR1 is SGHNT and CDR2 is YYREEE in the germline V gene (reference sequence). DNA of the CDR3: TGTGCCAGCAGCCGTCGGGACAGGAGGGGGGGCACAGATACGCAGTATTTT. Its protein is CASSRRDRRGGTDTQYF.